Detailed here is one T cell receptor (beta chain). The antigen remains undetermined. Libraries of TCR beta came from iRepertoire HTBI primers plus Arm-PCR of CDR3 regions. TCRdb reanalysed the multiplex PCR reads using MiXCR and keeps one entry per CDR3 protein. The sample records some 600,000 distinct CDR3 sequences, 15% to 20% being singletons. This specimen belongs to a study of regulatory T cells in long-lasting Graves disease. Study as a whole: Graves' cases, newly diagnosed, had used antithyroid drugs under 3 months. Study outcomes and limitations: Favoring TRBV28, TRBJ1-2 and TRBJ2-5 was a feature seen in persistent disease.

Time point of the sample: newly diagnosed GD, antithyroid drugs for less than 3 months. Extracted PBMC RNA gave rise to the TCR library. This CDR3 spans 17 amino acids. V shed 4 bases and J 2 bases; nucleotides not matched to a gene: 8. Germline loops: CDR1 SEHNR, CDR2 FQNEAQ (reference sequence). This sample was shared with a second study, whose subject was T cells in Graves' hyperthyroidism and ophthalmopathy. In that study: Patients counted as stable if ophthalmopathy did not develop within 18 months. Each diagnosis drew on symptoms, thyroxine, TRAb, thyroid ultrasound and orbital computed tomography findings.

The sequencing used peripheral blood mononuclear cells (PBMCs), collected at new diagnosis, from a patient treated with antithyroid drugs. The chain is built from TRBV7-9 and TRBJ2-3; 11 nucleotides line up with TRBD2. The sequence was obtained from a man aged 18 to 29 with Graves disease. The CDR3 DNA is TGTGCCAGCAGCTCCCTAGGGACTAGCGGACTCACAGATACGCAGTATTTT. Its protein product is CASSSLGTSGLTDTQYF.